The 19 T cell receptor beta chains below were found in one sample sequenced in a study of Graves' ophthalmopathy and Graves' hyperthyroidism. The study amplified TCR beta CDR3 regions using RNA transcripts. HTBI primers were employed in first-round RT-PCR, then a second-round multiplex PCR followed. MiXCR was run by TCRdb on the multiplex PCR reads, yielding one entry per CDR3 protein. The sample gives fewer than 650,000 distinct CDR3 sequences, 22% of which show up once; approximately 7.7% is in the top ten. Material: peripheral blood. These receptors were taken from a young woman with stable Graves' hyperthyroidism. Some clones in this sample may be carry-over from other donors' samples.

This clonotype was observed many times. CDR3 sequence reads: CAWRLVTEAFF. Written as DNA, the CDR3 is TGTGCCTGGAGGTTGGTGACTGAAGCTTTCTTT. V gene TRBV30 combines with J gene TRBJ1-1, with unresolved D. There are 11 residues in the CDR3. The germline CDR1 and CDR2 sequences are GTSNPN and SVGIG (reference sequence). V dropped 3 bases and J dropped 5 bases, with 7 bases sitting between them.

This clonotype was found many times. This sequence joins TRBV28 and TRBJ1-1; 7 bases match TRBD1. Trimming cost V 9 bases and J 1 base; bases outside gene matches: 11. Germline CDR1 MDHEN, CDR2 SYDVKM. CDR3 size: 15 residues. The CDR3: CASLSIGTENTEAFF. Here the CDR3 DNA reads TGTGCCAGTCTAAGCATCGGGACAGAGAACACTGAAGCTTTCTTT.

Remarks on this clonotype: The conserved phenylalanine or tryptophan normally closing the CDR3 is absent here, so this likely arose from a read error. This chain links TRBV6-1 with TRBJ2-5; D remains ambiguous. Trimming shortened V by 7 bases and J by 5 bases, and 8 bases separated the two germline ends. Germline loops: CDR1 MNHNS, CDR2 SASEGT. This CDR3 is 11 amino acids long. The CDR3 DNA follows: TGTGCCAGCATCGAAGGGGAGACCCAGTACCTC. The encoded protein is CASIEGETQYL.

This clonotype has just a few counts. The chain uses TRBV4-1 and TRBJ2-7; 7 positions match TRBD2. Per the germline V gene, CDR1 is MGHRA and CDR2 is YSYEKL. After removal of 5 bases from V and 5 bases from J, the junction contained 9 bases not matched to a gene. The CDR3 spans 14 residues. The CDR3 DNA reads as TGCGCCAGCAGCAGCTTGGGGGGGGTAAACGAGCAGTACTTC. It is translated as CASSSLGGVNEQYF.

The gene calls are TRBV11-2 and TRBJ2-2; TRBD2 matches at 9 bases. The CDR3 runs to 17 residues. V gave up 7 bases and J gave up 4 bases; unmatched junction bases: 13. Looked up from germline, CDR1 is SGHAT and CDR2 is FQNNGV. The CDR3 sequence: CASNKWGLAGLTGELFF. The CDR3 DNA is TGTGCCAGCAACAAATGGGGTCTAGCGGGGCTCACCGGGGAGCTGTTTTTT.

This clonotype has a count of ten or more. This rearrangement joins TRBV7-6 to TRBJ1-2, with 11 bases identical to TRBD1. The CDR3 runs to 19 residues. With 1 base clipped from V and 6 bases from J, the junction kept 16 bases outside the gene matches. Looked up from germline, CDR1 is SGHVS and CDR2 is FNYEAQ. In DNA form, the CDR3 reads TGTGCCAGCAGCTTAGGGCCTCCGGGACAGGGGGAACGGAGCGATGGCTACACCTTC. This encodes CASSLGPPGQGERSDGYTF.

A single count supports this clonotype. This chain connects TRBV20-1 to TRBJ1-5; 9 nucleotides line up with TRBD1. CDR1 DFQATT and CDR2 SNEGSKA come from the germline V gene (reference sequence). V gave up 3 bases and J gave up 0 bases; unmatched junction bases: 12. This CDR3 contains 18 residues. The CDR3 bases are TGCAGTGCTAGCCCTTTCGGGACAGGGCCACATAGCAATCAGCCCCAGCATTTT. Translated: CSASPFGTGPHSNQPQHF.

J is TRBJ1-2 and V is TRBV6-5; 7 bases are a match to TRBD1. Germline CDR1 reads MNHEY; CDR2 reads SVGAGI. The CDR3 loop spans 14 amino acids. V gave up 2 bases and J gave up 5 bases; unmatched junction bases: 5. The chain's CDR3 is CASSYRGRTYGYTF. CDR3 nucleotides: TGTGCCAGCAGTTACAGGGGGCGCACTTATGGCTACACCTTC.

This clonotype was seen repeatedly, ten times or more. This chain connects TRBV5-5 to TRBJ1-2, with 7 bases that match TRBD1. The CDR3 is 16 amino acids. J lost 5 bases, V lost 5 bases, and 15 bases had no gene match. Germline values: CDR1 SGHKS, CDR2 YYEKEE (reference sequence). This CDR3 reads CASSAEPQTGRYGYTF. The CDR3 DNA reads TGTGCCAGCAGTGCAGAACCTCAGACAGGGAGGTATGGCTACACCTTC.

This clonotype was observed at least ten times. The chain carries TRBV7-8 and TRBJ2-4; 10 bases are shared with TRBD2. The CDR3 spans 19 residues. The germline gives CDR1 SGHVS, CDR2 FQNEAQ. The ends lost 1 base at V and 0 bases at J; junction bases unmatched: 9. The CDR3 here is CASSLEQGLADLAKNIQYF. CDR3 nucleotide sequence: TGTGCCAGCAGCTTAGAGCAAGGACTAGCGGACCTAGCCAAAAACATTCAGTACTTC.

The gene calls are TRBV27 and TRBJ1-1; D gene uncertain. CDR1 and CDR2 (germline): MNHEY, SMNVEV (reference sequence). This CDR3 region has 14 residues. The V and J ends lost 6 bases and 4 bases respectively, with 15 bases between them. CDR3 coding DNA: TGTGCCAGCAGAGCCATTCTACAGTTCACTGAAGCTTTCTTT. Translation: CASRAILQFTEAFF.

The chain is built from TRBV9 and TRBJ2-5, with TRBD2 matching 14 bases. The CDR3 spans 16 residues. CDR1 SGDLS and CDR2 YYNGEE come from the germline V gene. With V trimmed by 4 bases and J by 5 bases, 7 bases remained unmatched. Here the CDR3 reads CASSSTSGGVGETQYF. In DNA, the CDR3 is TGTGCCAGCAGCTCGACTAGCGGGGGGGTAGGTGAGACCCAGTACTTC.

This clonotype was seen a few times. V is TRBV5-1 and J is TRBJ2-3; no reliable D call. There are 14 residues in the CDR3. The ends were cut back, 0 bases at V and 2 bases at J, with 7 bases in the middle. CDR1 is SGHRS and CDR2 is YFSETQ in the germline V gene. The CDR3 here is CASSLVRLTDTQYF. The CDR3 bases are TGCGCCAGCAGCTTGGTCAGGCTCACAGATACGCAGTATTTT. Full variable domain (missing parts from reference TRBV5-1 and TRBJ2-3): KAGVTQTPRYLIKTRGQQVTLSCSPISGHRSVSWYQQTPGQGLQFLFEYFSETQRNKGNFPGRFSGRQFSNSRSEMNVSTLELGDSALYLCASSLVRLTDTQYFGPGTRLTVL.

This chain uses TRBV4-1 with TRBJ2-5, with TRBD1 identical over 7 bases. This CDR3 has 15 amino acids. The germline V gene encodes CDR1 MGHRA and CDR2 YSYEKL. With 6 bases clipped from V and 3 bases from J, the junction kept 10 bases outside the gene matches. The CDR3 bases are TGCGCCAGCAGACCCACAGGGGCTGGCAAAGAGACCCAGTACTTC. Translated, it gives CASRPTGAGKETQYF.

This clonotype has just a few counts. The CDR3 bases are TGTGCCAGCAGTCCCCGGGACAGGGGATCCTATGGCTACACCTTC. This codes for CASSPRDRGSYGYTF. V usage is TRBV13 and J usage is TRBJ1-2; 10 bases map to TRBD1. The CDR3 has 15 amino acids. After removal of 6 bases from V and 4 bases from J, the junction contained 8 bases not matched to a gene. Germline-derived CDR1 and CDR2 are PRHDT and FYEKMQ (reference sequence).

The chain joins TRBV12-3 or TRBV12-4 to TRBJ1-3; 10 bases align to TRBD1. With V trimmed by 3 bases and J by 3 bases, 8 bases remained unmatched. The length of the CDR3 is 17 residues. CDR3 sequence (DNA): TGTGCCAGCAGTTTTTCGACAGGGGGCGCGAGTGGAAACACCATATATTTT. This codes for CASSFSTGGASGNTIYF.

Many counts were recorded for this clonotype. Mismatch with germline at one junction end may stem from a read error. J is TRBJ1-1 and V is TRBV27; tentative D call: TRBD1 (5 bases). Germline CDR1 reads MNHEY; CDR2 reads SMNVEV (reference sequence). The CDR3 is 15 residues long. The CDR3 region is CASSRPGRMNTEACF. CDR3 bases: TGTGCCAGCAGTCGACCGGGACGTATGAACACTGAAGCTTGCTTT.

This clonotype was found a few times. The genes are TRBV7-9 and TRBJ2-2, with 7 bases aligning to TRBD1. Germline-derived CDR1 and CDR2 are SEHNR and FQNEAQ (reference sequence). V shed 4 bases and J 7 bases; nucleotides not matched to a gene: 9. The CDR3 totals 15 residues. The chain's CDR3 is CASSWRQGGIGELFF. The CDR3 DNA reads as TGTGCCAGCAGCTGGCGACAGGGTGGCATCGGGGAGCTGTTTTTT.

This clonotype appeared a few times. The J gene is TRBJ2-2, the V gene TRBV27; weak D call: TRBD1 (6 bases). V was pared by 0 bases and J by 6 bases, with 8 bases between. CDR1 and CDR2 from the germline V gene are MNHEY and SMNVEV (reference sequence). The CDR3 is made up of 14 amino acids. The CDR3 reads CASSLSPGAGELFF. The CDR3, as DNA: TGTGCCAGCAGTTTATCGCCAGGGGCCGGGGAGCTGTTTTTT.